The 17 T cell receptor beta chains below were found in one sample sequenced in a study of identical twins (dated by TCRdb to the mid-2010s). Library prep was done by 5' RACE. The reads were generated on an Illumina HiSeq 2000. TCRdb reanalyzed the raw reads on its own, using fastp at Q25 for trimming and MiXCR for clone calling, and kept in-frame beta chains. When rows share a CDR3 protein, they turn into one entry using the most common DNA and genes. The sample table shows 700,000 or so distinct CDR3 sequences, and 21% are seen once. The ten biggest clones cover about 4.3% of the sample. The same specimen was also included in a second study, on T cells expressing NK-cell markers.

Sequenced: PBMCs. All receptors come from a woman aged 18-29 years in good health.

The chain uses TRBV15 and TRBJ2-2; D remains unclear. This CDR3 contains 15 residues. Germline V lookup: CDR1 LNHNV, CDR2 YYDKDF (reference sequence). Trimming shortened V by 3 bases and J by 1 base, and 9 bases separated the two germline ends. The CDR3 bases are TGTGCCACCAGCAGCGGCTACAAGAACACCGGGGAGCTGTTTTTT. Its translation is CATSSGYKNTGELFF.

As to this clonotype: Relative to the germline gene, one junction end is altered; a read error may explain this. The rearrangement joins TRBV6-1 to TRBJ2-6; 9 bases are a match to TRBD2. Germline V lookup: CDR1 MNHNS, CDR2 SASEGT. CDR3 length: 15 residues. CDR3 in amino acids: CASSEAGGGANVLTF. CDR3 nucleotides: TGTGCCAGCAGCGAAGCGGGAGGTGGGGCCAACGTCCTGACTTTC.

The J gene is TRBJ2-4, the V gene TRBV20-1, with 11 bases that match TRBD2. V was pared by 6 bases and J by 8 bases, with 12 bases of the junction left unmatched. The CDR3 covers 15 residues. Germline CDR1 is DFQATT and CDR2 is SNEGSKA (reference sequence). The DNA of the CDR3 is TGCAGTGCAGTTGTAGCGGGGGGGCCTAGGCACATTCAGTACTTC. Translation: CSAVVAGGPRHIQYF.

The table lists this clonotype with many counts. The chain recombines TRBV20-1 with TRBJ2-1; TRBD2 is a possible D gene (5 bases). Germline V gene sequence: CDR1 DFQATT, CDR2 SNEGSKA (reference sequence). The germline V and J ends were trimmed by 2 bases and 7 bases, with 9 bases remaining between them. The CDR3 runs to 12 residues. The CDR3 loop reads CSARKGGNEQFF. CDR3 nucleotides: TGCAGTGCTAGAAAGGGCGGGAATGAGCAGTTCTTC.

The V call is TRBV20-1, the J call TRBJ1-5; 7 nucleotides match TRBD1. The CDR3 is 15 amino acids. V dropped 2 bases and J dropped 4; count of bases not matched to a gene: 8. Looked up from germline, CDR1 is DFQATT and CDR2 is SNEGSKA (reference sequence). CDR3 region: CSARHGTDQNQPQHF. DNA for the CDR3: TGCAGTGCTAGACACGGGACAGACCAGAATCAGCCCCAGCATTTT.

The chain links TRBV12-3 or TRBV12-4 to TRBJ2-1, with D uncertain. The CDR3 has 16 amino acids. The germline V and J ends were trimmed by 7 bases and 5 bases, with 21 bases remaining between them. This chain's CDR3 is CASTPRVAPLNNEQFF. The CDR3 DNA follows: TGTGCCAGCACCCCCCGGGTGGCCCCCCTGAACAATGAGCAGTTCTTC.

This clonotype was counted many times. J is TRBJ2-1 and V is TRBV9; 9 nucleotides agree with TRBD2. V shed 0 bases and J 9 bases; nucleotides not matched to a gene: 7. Germline V gene lookup returns CDR1 SGDLS and CDR2 YYNGEE. The CDR3 is 15 residues long. CDR3 region: CASSVAQREVGEQFF. The CDR3 region has the DNA TGTGCCAGCAGCGTAGCCCAGCGGGAGGTTGGTGAGCAGTTCTTC.

This clonotype has a count of ten or more. This chain uses TRBV2 with TRBJ2-6, with D unclear. The CDR3 has 13 amino acids. From germline, CDR1 is SNHLY and CDR2 FYNNEI. V dropped 7 bases and J dropped 4 bases, with 8 bases sitting between them. The CDR3 nucleotides are TGTGCCAGCACCAACCCAGGGGCCAACGTCCTGACTTTC. Residues: CASTNPGANVLTF.

This clonotype was seen a handful of times. This chain joins TRBV25-1 and TRBJ2-7, with 8 nucleotides matching TRBD1. With 2 bases clipped from V and 0 bases from J, the junction kept 3 bases outside the gene matches. This CDR3 is built from 15 residues. CDR1 MGHDK and CDR2 SYGVNS come from the germline V gene. CDR3 in amino acids: CASSETGGGSYEQYF. The DNA for the CDR3 is TGTGCCAGCAGTGAAACAGGGGGAGGCTCCTACGAGCAGTACTTC.

This chain joins TRBV10-3 and TRBJ2-7, with 8 positions matching TRBD1. J was trimmed by 3 bases and V by 6 bases; bases with no gene match: 4. This CDR3 has 13 residues. Looked up from germline, CDR1 is ENHRY and CDR2 is SYGVKD. CDR3 sequence: CAISSGGHYEQYF. CDR3 in DNA: TGTGCCATCAGCTCAGGGGGCCACTACGAGCAGTACTTC.

This chain joins TRBV12-3 or TRBV12-4 and TRBJ2-5, with TRBD2 identical over 12 bases. The junction had 9 bases not matched to a gene; V was cut back by 6 bases and J by 4 bases. This CDR3 spans 16 amino acids. The DNA for the CDR3 is TGTGCCAGCAGCCCCCGGTTGGGACTAGCGGGAGAGACCCAGTACTTC. Protein product: CASSPRLGLAGETQYF.

This clonotype was picked up a small number of times. The rearrangement joins TRBV12-3 or TRBV12-4 to TRBJ2-3, with unresolved D. The ends were cut back, 2 bases at V and 2 bases at J, with 11 bases in the middle. CDR3 size: 15 residues. Here the CDR3 reads CASSLTAAFTDTQYF. The CDR3 nucleotides read TGTGCCAGCAGTTTAACGGCAGCCTTCACAGATACGCAGTATTTT.

This sequence joins TRBV10-1 and TRBJ2-7, with D possibly being TRBD2 (5 bases). This CDR3 has 12 residues. Germline CDR1 WNHNN, CDR2 SYGVQD (reference sequence). The ends were cut back, 10 bases at V and 5 bases at J, with 15 bases in the middle. The CDR3 loop reads CAIFNGIHEQYF. DNA for the CDR3: TGCGCCATCTTTAACGGGATCCACGAGCAGTACTTC.

The rearrangement uses TRBV20-1 and TRBJ2-7, with D perhaps being TRBD1 or TRBD2 (5 bases each). In germline, CDR1 is DFQATT, CDR2 SNEGSKA (reference sequence). V shed 5 bases and J shed 5 bases, with 16 bases lying between them. This CDR3 region has 13 residues. In nucleotides, the CDR3 is TGCAGTGCTCTTGGGGACCACGGGAACGAGCAGTACTTC. Its protein is CSALGDHGNEQYF.

In its sample, this clonotype was seen many times. The CDR3 coding sequence is TGCAGCGTTGATGGGGTGGGCAACGAGCAGTACTTC. It codes for CSVDGVGNEQYF. The rearrangement uses TRBV29-1 and TRBJ2-7; the D is unclear. V was cut by 3 bases and J by 5 bases, with 11 bases left in between. This CDR3 is built from 12 residues. Germline values: CDR1 SQVTM, CDR2 ANQGSEA.

V usage is TRBV20-1 and J usage is TRBJ2-7; weak D call: TRBD2 (6 bases). Germline loops: CDR1 DFQATT, CDR2 SNEGSKA (reference sequence). The CDR3 loop spans 15 amino acids. The V end lost 1 base, the J end lost 7 bases, and 20 bases lay between the germline ends. The CDR3: CSARGKTILRDEQYF. For the CDR3, the DNA is TGCAGTGCTAGAGGAAAAACGATATTGCGGGATGAGCAGTACTTC.

This clonotype was counted only a few times. One end of the junction varies from germline; a read error may be responsible. The chain has TRBV5-1 and TRBJ2-1; D possibly uses TRBD1 or TRBD2 (5 bases each). The CDR3 is made up of 12 amino acids. CDR1 and CDR2 (germline): SGHRS, YFSETQ. The CDR3 region is CASSLDGTPTHF. CDR3 bases: TGCGCCAGCAGCTTGGATGGGACGCCAACTCACTTC.